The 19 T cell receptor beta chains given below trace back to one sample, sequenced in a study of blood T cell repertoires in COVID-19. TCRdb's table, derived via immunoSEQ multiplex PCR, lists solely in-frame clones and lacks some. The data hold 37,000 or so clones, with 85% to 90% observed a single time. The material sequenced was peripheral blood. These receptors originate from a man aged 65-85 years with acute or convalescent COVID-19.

The DNA for the CDR3 is TGTGCCAGCCAAGAAGGGAGACAGGGATCCAAAAACATTCAGTACTTC. Translated, it gives CASQEGRQGSKNIQYF. The chain recombines TRBV19 with TRBJ2-4; 7 bases match TRBD1. Germline CDR1 reads LNHDA; CDR2 reads SQIVND (reference sequence). The V gene end was trimmed by 9 bases and the J gene end by 2 bases; junction bases not matched to a gene: 13. The CDR3 sequence is 16 residues long. Supplemented by reference TRBV19 and TRBJ2-4, the full variable domain reads DGGITQSPKYLFRKEGQNVTLSCEQNLNHDAMYWYRQDPGQGLRLIYYSQIVNDFQKGDIAEGYSVSREKKESFPLTVTSAQKNPTAFYLCASQEGRQGSKNIQYFGAGTRLSVL.

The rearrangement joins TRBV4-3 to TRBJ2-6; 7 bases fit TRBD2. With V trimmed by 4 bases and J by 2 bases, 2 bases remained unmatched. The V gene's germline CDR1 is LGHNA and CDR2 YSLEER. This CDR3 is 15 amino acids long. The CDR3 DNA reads TGCGCCAGCAGCCCGGGGGGAGCTGGGGCCAACGTCCTGACTTTC. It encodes CASSPGGAGANVLTF.

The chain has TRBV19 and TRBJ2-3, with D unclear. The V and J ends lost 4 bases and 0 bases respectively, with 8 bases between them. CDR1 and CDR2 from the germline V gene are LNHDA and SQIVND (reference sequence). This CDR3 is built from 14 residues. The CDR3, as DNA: TGTGCCAGTAGTAACAAGTTCAGCACAGATACGCAGTATTTT. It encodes CASSNKFSTDTQYF. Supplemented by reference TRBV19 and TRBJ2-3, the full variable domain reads DGGITQSPKYLFRKEGQNVTLSCEQNLNHDAMYWYRQDPGQGLRLIYYSQIVNDFQKGDIAEGYSVSREKKESFPLTVTSAQKNPTAFYLCASSNKFSTDTQYFGPGTRLTVL.

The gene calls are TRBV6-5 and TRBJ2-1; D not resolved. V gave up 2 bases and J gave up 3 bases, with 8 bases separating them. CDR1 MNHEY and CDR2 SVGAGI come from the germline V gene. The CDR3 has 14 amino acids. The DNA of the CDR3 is TGTGCCAGCAGTTACCAGACAAGCTACAATGAGCAGTTCTTC. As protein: CASSYQTSYNEQFF.

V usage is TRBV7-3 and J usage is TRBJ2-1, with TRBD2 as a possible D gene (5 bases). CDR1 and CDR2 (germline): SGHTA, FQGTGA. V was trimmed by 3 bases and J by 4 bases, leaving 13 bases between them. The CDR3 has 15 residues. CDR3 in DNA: TGTGCCAGCAGCTTCGATCGAGGGAAATACAATGAGCAGTTCTTC. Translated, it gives CASSFDRGKYNEQFF. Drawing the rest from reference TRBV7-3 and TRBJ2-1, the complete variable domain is GAGVSQTPSNKVTEKGKYVELRCDPISGHTALYWYRQSLGQGPEFLIYFQGTGAADDSGLPNDRFFAVRPEGSVSTLKIQRTERGDSAVYLCASSFDRGKYNEQFFGPGTRLTVL.

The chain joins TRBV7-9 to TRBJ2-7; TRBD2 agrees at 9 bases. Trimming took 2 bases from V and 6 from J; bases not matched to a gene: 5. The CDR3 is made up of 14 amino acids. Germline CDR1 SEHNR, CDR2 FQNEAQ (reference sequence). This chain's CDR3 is CASSLMGLAGEQYF. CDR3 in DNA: TGTGCCAGCAGCTTAATGGGACTAGCAGGCGAGCAGTACTTC.

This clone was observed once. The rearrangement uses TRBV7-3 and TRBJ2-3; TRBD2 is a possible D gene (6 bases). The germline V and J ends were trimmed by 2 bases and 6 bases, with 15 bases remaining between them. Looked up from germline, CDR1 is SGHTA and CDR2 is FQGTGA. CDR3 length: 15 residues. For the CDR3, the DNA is TGTGCCAGCAGCTTAGTAGCGGACCTCGGGGATACGCAGTATTTT. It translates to CASSLVADLGDTQYF.

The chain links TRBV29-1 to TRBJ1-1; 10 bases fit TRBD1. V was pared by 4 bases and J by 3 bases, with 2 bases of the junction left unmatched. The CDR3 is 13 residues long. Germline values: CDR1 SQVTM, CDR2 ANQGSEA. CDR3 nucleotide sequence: TGCAGCGTTGTAGGGACAGGGGACACTGAAGCTTTCTTT. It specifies CSVVGTGDTEAFF.

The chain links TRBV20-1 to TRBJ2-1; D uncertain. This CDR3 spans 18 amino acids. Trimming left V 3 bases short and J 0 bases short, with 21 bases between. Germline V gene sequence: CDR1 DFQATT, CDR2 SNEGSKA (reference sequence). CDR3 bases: TGCAGTGCTAGTGCCCGGGTCCCACTAACGAGCTCCTACAATGAGCAGTTCTTC. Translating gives CSASARVPLTSSYNEQFF.

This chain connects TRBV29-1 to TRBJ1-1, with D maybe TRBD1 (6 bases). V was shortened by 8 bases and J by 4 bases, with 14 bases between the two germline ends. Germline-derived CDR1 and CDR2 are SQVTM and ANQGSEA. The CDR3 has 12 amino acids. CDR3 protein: CSSLLGGTEAFF. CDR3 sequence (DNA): TGCAGCTCCCTTTTAGGGGGCACTGAAGCTTTCTTT.

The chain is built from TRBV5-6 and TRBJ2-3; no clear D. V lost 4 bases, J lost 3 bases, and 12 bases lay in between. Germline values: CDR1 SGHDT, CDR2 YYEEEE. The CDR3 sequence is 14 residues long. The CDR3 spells CASSDLPRTDTQYF. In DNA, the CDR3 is TGTGCCAGCAGCGACCTCCCCAGGACAGATACGCAGTATTTT.

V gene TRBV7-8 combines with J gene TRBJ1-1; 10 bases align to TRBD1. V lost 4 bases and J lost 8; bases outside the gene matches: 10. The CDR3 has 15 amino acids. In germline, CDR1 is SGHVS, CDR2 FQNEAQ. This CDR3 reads CASSSNSGTGAEAFF. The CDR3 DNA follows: TGTGCCAGCAGCTCTAATTCCGGGACAGGGGCCGAAGCTTTCTTT. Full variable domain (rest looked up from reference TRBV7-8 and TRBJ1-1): GAGVSQSPRYKVAKRGQDVALRCDPISGHVSLFWYQQALGQGPEFLTYFQNEAQLDKSGLPSDRFFAERPEGSVSTLKIQRTQQEDSAVYLCASSSNSGTGAEAFFGQGTRLTVV.

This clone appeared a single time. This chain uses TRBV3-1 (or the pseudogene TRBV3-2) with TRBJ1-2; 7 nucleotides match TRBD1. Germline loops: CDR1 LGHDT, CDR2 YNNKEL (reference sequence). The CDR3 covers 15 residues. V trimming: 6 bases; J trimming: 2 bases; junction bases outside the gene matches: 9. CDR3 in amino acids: CASRQTGAPNYGYTF. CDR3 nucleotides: TGTGCCAGCAGACAAACAGGGGCTCCAAACTATGGCTACACCTTC.

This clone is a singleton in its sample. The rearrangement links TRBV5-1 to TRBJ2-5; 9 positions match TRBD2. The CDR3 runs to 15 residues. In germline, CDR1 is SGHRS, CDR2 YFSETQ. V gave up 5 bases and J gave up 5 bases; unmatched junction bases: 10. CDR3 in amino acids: CASSLAGGPGETQYF. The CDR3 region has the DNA TGCGCCAGCAGTCTCGCGGGAGGGCCAGGGGAGACCCAGTACTTC.

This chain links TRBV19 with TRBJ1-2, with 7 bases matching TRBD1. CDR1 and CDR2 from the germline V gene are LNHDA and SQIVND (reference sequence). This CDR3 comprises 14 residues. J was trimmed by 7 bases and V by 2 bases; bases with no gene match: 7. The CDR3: CASSIRQGGSGYTF. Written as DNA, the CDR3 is TGTGCCAGTAGTATAAGACAGGGAGGTAGTGGCTACACCTTC.

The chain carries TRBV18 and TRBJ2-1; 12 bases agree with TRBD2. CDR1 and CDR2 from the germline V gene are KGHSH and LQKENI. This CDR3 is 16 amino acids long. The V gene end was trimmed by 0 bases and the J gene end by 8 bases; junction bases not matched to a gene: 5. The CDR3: CASSPPSSGRAYEQFF. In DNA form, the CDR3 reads TGTGCCAGCTCACCACCGTCTAGCGGGAGGGCCTATGAGCAGTTCTTC.

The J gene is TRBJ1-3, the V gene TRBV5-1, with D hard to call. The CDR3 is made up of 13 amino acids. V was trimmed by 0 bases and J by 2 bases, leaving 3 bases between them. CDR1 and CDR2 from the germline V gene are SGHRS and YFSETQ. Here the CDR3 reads CASSLGPGNTIYF. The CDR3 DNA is TGCGCCAGCAGCTTGGGGCCTGGAAACACCATATATTTT.

As DNA, the CDR3 is TGCGCCAGCAGCGAAAGCGGGAGGACCACAGATACGCAGTATTTT. It translates to CASSESGRTTDTQYF. V and J are TRBV4-3 and TRBJ2-3; TRBD2 agrees at 9 bases. V trimming: 5 bases; J trimming: 2 bases; junction bases outside the gene matches: 5. Looked up from germline, CDR1 is LGHNA and CDR2 is YSLEER. The CDR3 loop spans 15 amino acids.

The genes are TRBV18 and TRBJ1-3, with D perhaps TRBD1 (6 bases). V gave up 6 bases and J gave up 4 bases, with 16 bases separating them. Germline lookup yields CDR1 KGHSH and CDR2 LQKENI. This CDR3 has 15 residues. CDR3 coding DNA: TGTGCCAGCTCGGATACTCAGGGGTCCGGAAACACCATATATTTT. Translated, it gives CASSDTQGSGNTIYF.